The present T cell receptor beta chain was sequenced within a study of regulatory T cells in long-lasting Graves disease. To make TCR beta libraries, researchers used iRepertoire HTBI primers and Arm-PCR of CDR3 regions. TCRdb re-called the multiplex PCR reads with MiXCR, one entry per CDR3 protein. The data contain roughly 500,000 distinct CDR3 sequences, 14% of them singletons. The V end was cut by 5 bases, the J end by 5 bases, with 13 bases between. The CDR3 length is 15 residues. The germline gives CDR1 SGHVS, CDR2 FQNEAQ. Time point indicated: newly diagnosed GD, antithyroid drugs for less than 3 months. The TCR library was made from RNA that had been extracted from PBMCs in TRIzol. Study results and limitations: Newly diagnosed disease favored TRBV20-1 and TRBJ2-1 over persistent disease.

Turning to this clonotype: What it binds is not known.

The same data also contributed to another study, on T cells in Graves' hyperthyroidism and ophthalmopathy. From that paper: Diagnoses were established using clinical symptoms, serum thyroxine and TRAb, thyroid ultrasound and orbital computed tomography. Through a model of 13 V-J features, ophthalmopathy was separated from stable hyperthyroidism. The model anticipated ophthalmopathy a median approximately 6.6 months pre-onset.

The chain employs TRBV7-8 and TRBJ1-6; no reliable D call. Sequencing was performed on peripheral blood mononuclear cells (PBMCs), taken at new diagnosis, from a patient treated with antithyroid drugs. The clonotype originates from a woman in her fifties or sixties with Graves disease. The CDR3 sequence is CASSHSRVHNSPLHF. For the CDR3, the DNA is TGTGCCAGCAGCCACAGTCGGGTCCATAATTCACCCCTCCACTTT.